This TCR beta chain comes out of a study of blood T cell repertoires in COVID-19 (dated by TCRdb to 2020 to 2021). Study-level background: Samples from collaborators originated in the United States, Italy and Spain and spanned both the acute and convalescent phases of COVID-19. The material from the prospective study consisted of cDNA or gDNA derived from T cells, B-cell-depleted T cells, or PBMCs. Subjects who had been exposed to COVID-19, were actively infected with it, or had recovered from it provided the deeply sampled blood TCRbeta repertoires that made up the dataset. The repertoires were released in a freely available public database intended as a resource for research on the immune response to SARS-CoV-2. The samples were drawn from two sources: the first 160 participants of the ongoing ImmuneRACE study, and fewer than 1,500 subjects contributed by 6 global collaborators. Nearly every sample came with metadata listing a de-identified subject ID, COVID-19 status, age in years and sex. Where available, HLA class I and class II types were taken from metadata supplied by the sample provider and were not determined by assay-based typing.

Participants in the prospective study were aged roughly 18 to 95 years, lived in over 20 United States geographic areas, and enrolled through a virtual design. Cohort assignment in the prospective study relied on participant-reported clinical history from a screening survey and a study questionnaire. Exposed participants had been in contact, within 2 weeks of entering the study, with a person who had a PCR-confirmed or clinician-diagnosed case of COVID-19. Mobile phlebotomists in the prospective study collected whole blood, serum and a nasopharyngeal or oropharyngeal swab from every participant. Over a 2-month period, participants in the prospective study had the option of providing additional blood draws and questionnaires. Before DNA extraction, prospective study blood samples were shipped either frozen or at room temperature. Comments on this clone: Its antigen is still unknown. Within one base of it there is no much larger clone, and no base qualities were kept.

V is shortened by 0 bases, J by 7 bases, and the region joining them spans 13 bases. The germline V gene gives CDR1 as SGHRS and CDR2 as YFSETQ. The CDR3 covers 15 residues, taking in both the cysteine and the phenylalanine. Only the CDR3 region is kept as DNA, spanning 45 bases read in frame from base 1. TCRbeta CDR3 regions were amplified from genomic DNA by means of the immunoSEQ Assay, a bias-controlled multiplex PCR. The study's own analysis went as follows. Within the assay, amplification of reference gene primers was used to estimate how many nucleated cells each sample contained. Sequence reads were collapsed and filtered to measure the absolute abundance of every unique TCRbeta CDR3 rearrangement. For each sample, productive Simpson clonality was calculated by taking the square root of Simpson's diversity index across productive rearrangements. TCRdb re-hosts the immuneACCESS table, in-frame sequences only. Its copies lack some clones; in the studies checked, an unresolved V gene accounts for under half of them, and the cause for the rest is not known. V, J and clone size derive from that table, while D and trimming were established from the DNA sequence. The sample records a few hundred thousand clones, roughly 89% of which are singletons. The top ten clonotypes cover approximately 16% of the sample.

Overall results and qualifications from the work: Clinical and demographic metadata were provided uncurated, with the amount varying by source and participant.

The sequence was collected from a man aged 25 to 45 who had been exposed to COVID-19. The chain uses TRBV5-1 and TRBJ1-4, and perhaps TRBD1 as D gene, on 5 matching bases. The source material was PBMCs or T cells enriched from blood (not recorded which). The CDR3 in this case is CASSLEGGVSEKLFF. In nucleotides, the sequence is TGCGCCAGCAGCTTGGAAGGAGGGGTCAGTGAAAAACTGTTTTTT. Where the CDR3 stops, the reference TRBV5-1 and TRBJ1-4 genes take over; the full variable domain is KAGVTQTPRYLIKTRGQQVTLSCSPISGHRSVSWYQQTPGQGLQFLFEYFSETQRNKGNFPGRFSGRQFSNSRSEMNVSTLELGDSALYLCASSLEGGVSEKLFFGSGTQLSVL.